This entry describes one T cell receptor (beta chain). Its cognate antigen has yet to be identified. Within one base of it there is no much larger clone, and no base qualities were kept. Genomic DNA was extracted from the sorted cells using the QIAGEN blood and tissue kit and was quantified on a NanoDrop 1000. Deep sequencing and quantification of TCR alpha and beta chains were performed on the immunoSEQ platform by multiplex PCR of genomic DNA. The paper's processing steps were these. IMGT gene and region definitions were used for annotation of the TCR sequences. As a stand-in for the preselection repertoire, out-of-frame rearrangements were used and set against in-frame clonotypes. Repertoire size was estimated with the iCHAO1 estimator supplied with the immunoSEQ platform. Clonal inequality was measured with a Gini index on in-frame amino acid clonotypes, based on the Lorenz curve. The intersect function in the R package tcR was used to count shared clonotypes, while the Jaccard index served to score similarity. The R prcomp function was used without normalization to run principal component analysis of V, J and V-J usage frequencies. This is the immuneACCESS table as TCRdb keeps it, with only in-frame sequences that have V and J called. A part of the clones is gone; compared with another copy, unresolved V genes explain less than half, and the rest is unexplained. The V and J calls and clone size come from that table; D and trimming were worked out from the DNA. The sample table lists approximately 81,000 clones, 80% to 95% of them with a count of one. Together, the top ten hold 1.1% to 1.5% of the sample.

Fluorescence-activated cell sorting was used to pull naive CD4 T cells, meaning cells that were CD45RO-negative and CD62L-positive, out of the PBMCs. About 50 ml of fresh peripheral blood was drawn per donor, and PBMCs were isolated by Ficoll density centrifugation. All samples were sorted on a FACSAria III instrument and reached purity above 85%. The record originates from a study of human versus mouse CDR3 diversity and MHC coevolution (dated by TCRdb to 2017 to 2019). For the study in its entirety: According to reports, the immunoSEQ assay detects one in 200,000 T cells and minimizes multiplex PCR amplification bias. Valid reads per sample ranged from roughly 0.6 x 10^7 to 1.7 x 10^7 across mouse and human samples. Human naive CD4 T cell repertoires were used as a reference for TCR selection on multiple MHC II alleles and were compared with human-TCR-locus transgenic mice carrying single MHC II. The human cohort comprised three healthy volunteer blood donors, one aged 30 to 39, one aged 40 to 50 and one aged 60 to 70 at collection. The research as a whole found: On average, more CDR3 deletions and insertions were observed in humans than in mice, indicating greater exonuclease and TdT activity. According to iCHAO1 estimates, humans had the largest TCR beta repertoire, about 1.6 million clonotypes, which was attributed likely to selection by multiple MHC II molecules. Among all compared groups, most of the three human donors had the lowest clonal inequality scores. Repertoire diversity was not considered directly comparable between humans and mice because human T cells were selected on roughly 6 MHC II alleles.

V sheds 0 bases and J sheds 1 base, leaving 13 bases between their ends. The cysteine opens and the phenylalanine closes a CDR3 of 17 amino acids. Only the CDR3 DNA stays, 51 bases, in frame from base 1. From a lookup of the germline V gene (reference sequence), CDR1 and CDR2 are LNHDA and SQIVND. The specimen sequenced was naive CD4+ T cells from blood. This sample's cell subset or site label indicates: CD45RO-negative CD62L-positive naive CD4 T cells. This TCR was recovered from a person between 25 and 70 years old in good health. The chain employs TRBV19 and TRBJ1-5; TRBD1 is perhaps the D gene, given 6 matching bases. The DNA reads as follows: TGTGCCAGTAGTATAGATCAGTGGGGGCTCAGCAATCAGCCCCAGCATTTT. The translation is CASSIDQWGLSNQPQHF.